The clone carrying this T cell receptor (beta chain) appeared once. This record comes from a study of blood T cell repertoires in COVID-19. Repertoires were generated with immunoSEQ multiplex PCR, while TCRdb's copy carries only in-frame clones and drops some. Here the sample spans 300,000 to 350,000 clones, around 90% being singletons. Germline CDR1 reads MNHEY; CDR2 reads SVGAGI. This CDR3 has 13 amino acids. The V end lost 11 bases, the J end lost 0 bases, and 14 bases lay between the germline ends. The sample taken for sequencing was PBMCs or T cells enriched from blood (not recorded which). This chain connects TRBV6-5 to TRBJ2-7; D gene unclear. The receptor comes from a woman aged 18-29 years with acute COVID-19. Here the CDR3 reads CASSQYSSYEQYF. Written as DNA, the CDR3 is TGTGCCTCAAGTCAGTACAGCTCCTACGAGCAGTACTTC.